This note documents a single T cell receptor beta chain sequence. This sample is drawn from a study of post-analysis software for immune sequencing data. Unique molecular identifiers were built into the TCR beta cDNA libraries. TCRdb processed the PCR reads anew with MiXCR; each CDR3 protein has one entry. This sample has hundreds of thousands of distinct CDR3 sequences, with about 40% found just once. The receptor was derived from a girl aged 10 to 17 with multiple sclerosis. The sequenced sample was blood.

Here the CDR3 DNA reads TGTGCCAGCAGTTTACTCTGGGCTGGAGGCTACACCTTC. Translating gives CASSLLWAGGYTF. J is TRBJ1-2 and V is TRBV12-3 or TRBV12-4; no reliable D call. This CDR3 has 13 amino acids. V dropped 2 bases and J dropped 8 bases, with 12 bases sitting between them.